These 10 T cell receptor beta chains originate from one sample sequenced in a study of regulatory T cells in long-lasting Graves disease. iRepertoire HTBI primers and Arm-PCR of CDR3 regions built TCR beta libraries. TCRdb used MiXCR to reprocess the multiplex PCR reads, holding one entry per CDR3 protein. The sample consists of a few hundred thousand distinct CDR3 sequences, approximately 16% of them appearing once. Time point of the sample: newly diagnosed GD, antithyroid drugs for less than 3 months. Construction of the TCR library relied on RNA isolated from PBMCs. This sample also appeared in a second study, on T cells in Graves' hyperthyroidism and ophthalmopathy.

The specimen comprised peripheral blood mononuclear cells (PBMCs), sampled at new diagnosis, from a patient treated with antithyroid drugs. All receptors come from a woman in her thirties or forties with Graves disease.

This clonotype was recorded at least ten times. The chain employs TRBV3-1 and TRBJ1-2; TRBD1 matches 8 bases. The CDR3 runs 15 residues. Germline V CDR1 and CDR2: LGHDT, YNNKEL (reference sequence). V gave up 3 bases and J gave up 4 bases; unmatched junction bases: 7. The CDR3 region has the DNA TGTGCCAGCAGCCATTCCCGGACAGGGTCCTATGGCTACACCTTC. Translated, it gives CASSHSRTGSYGYTF.

There are a few counts of this clonotype. A much larger clone sits a single nucleotide away, making a read error possible. This chain connects TRBV11-3 to TRBJ2-2; 8 bases align to TRBD2. The CDR3 extends over 16 amino acids. Looked up from germline, CDR1 is SGHNT and CDR2 is YENEEA. Here the CDR3 reads CASSQSGRKNTGELVF. The CDR3 DNA reads TGTGCCAGCAGCCAAAGCGGGAGAAAGAACACCGGGGAGCTGGTTTTT.

The sample holds many counts of this clonotype. The rearrangement uses TRBV11-3 and TRBJ2-1; 7 positions match TRBD2. The CDR3 totals 16 residues. The germline V gene encodes CDR1 SGHNT and CDR2 YENEEA. Trimming took 1 base from V and 4 from J; bases not matched to a gene: 7. The CDR3 is CASSLGGSGWYNEQFF. The CDR3 DNA follows: TGTGCCAGCAGCTTAGGGGGTAGCGGGTGGTACAATGAGCAGTTCTTC.

There are many counts of this clonotype. The gene calls are TRBV6-5 and TRBJ2-2; 10 bases agree with TRBD2. The CDR3 spans 16 residues. Germline V CDR1 and CDR2: MNHEY, SVGAGI. J was trimmed by 5 bases and V by 2 bases; bases with no gene match: 5. The CDR3 bases are TGTGCCAGCAGTTACGGGCTAGCGGGAGTTACCGGGGAGCTGTTTTTT. Translation: CASSYGLAGVTGELFF.

In its sample, this clonotype was seen many times. CDR3 coding DNA: TGTGCCAGCAGTGAAGCGCGGGTCGCCTCCTACGAGCAGTACTTC. Residues: CASSEARVASYEQYF. The V gene is TRBV2, the J gene TRBJ2-7, with a tentative D call TRBD2 (5 bases). CDR3 length equals 15 residues. The V end was cut by 0 bases, the J end by 0 bases, with 9 bases between. Per germline, CDR1 SNHLY and CDR2 FYNNEI.

This clonotype was recorded at least ten times. This sequence joins TRBV19 and TRBJ1-2; D not certain. From germline, CDR1 is LNHDA and CDR2 SQIVND (reference sequence). V lost 1 base and J lost 6, with 9 bases in between. CDR3 length equals 13 residues. Here the CDR3 reads CASSIGLYHGYTF. The CDR3 bases are TGTGCCAGTAGTATAGGCCTTTACCATGGCTACACCTTC. The full variable domain, its missing parts supplied by reference TRBV19 and TRBJ1-2, is DGGITQSPKYLFRKEGQNVTLSCEQNLNHDAMYWYRQDPGQGLRLIYYSQIVNDFQKGDIAEGYSVSREKKESFPLTVTSAQKNPTAFYLCASSIGLYHGYTFGSGTRLTVV.

This clonotype was seen many times. The chain has TRBV2 and TRBJ2-7, with TRBD1 matching 8 bases. CDR1 and CDR2 from the germline V gene are SNHLY and FYNNEI. V was pared by 3 bases and J by 5 bases, with 6 bases of the junction left unmatched. The CDR3 has 14 amino acids. The CDR3 region is CASSDPGQGDEQYF. CDR3 in DNA: TGTGCCAGCAGTGATCCCGGACAGGGTGACGAGCAGTACTTC. Supplemented by reference TRBV2 and TRBJ2-7, the full variable domain reads EPEVTQTPSHQVTQMGQEVILRCVPISNHLYFYWYRQILGQKVEFLVSFYNNEISEKSEIFDDQFSVERPDGSNFTLKIRSTKLEDSAMYFCASSDPGQGDEQYFGPGTRLTVT.

The chain uses TRBV19 and TRBJ2-7; 9 positions match TRBD2. With 4 bases clipped from V and 6 bases from J, the junction kept 13 bases outside the gene matches. The CDR3 sequence is 16 residues long. The germline CDR1 and CDR2 sequences are LNHDA and SQIVND (reference sequence). CDR3 nucleotides: TGTGCCAGTAGTACCTCTAGCGGGACTAGCTTTTCCGAGCAGTACTTC. This codes for CASSTSSGTSFSEQYF.

This clonotype was detected many times. The genes are TRBV18 and TRBJ1-4; D might be TRBD1 (5 bases). Germline V lookup: CDR1 KGHSH, CDR2 LQKENI. V lost 3 bases and J 7 bases, leaving 12 bases between the germline ends. CDR3 length: 14 amino acids. CDR3 sequence (DNA): TGTGCCAGCTCACCCCAGGGTACAATTGAAAAACTGTTTTTT. This translates into CASSPQGTIEKLFF.

This clonotype occurred many times. This rearrangement joins TRBV28 to TRBJ1-4; 8 bases align to TRBD1. The trim removed 8 bases at V and 0 bases at J, leaving 2 bases unmatched. The germline gives CDR1 MDHEN, CDR2 SYDVKM. The CDR3 is 14 amino acids. The CDR3 loop reads CASHRGSTNEKLFF. The CDR3 DNA reads as TGTGCCAGCCACAGGGGGTCAACTAATGAAAAACTGTTTTTT. The whole variable domain, remainder taken from reference TRBV28 and TRBJ1-4, is DVKVTQSSRYLVKRTGEKVFLECVQDMDHENMFWYRQDPGLGLRLIYFSYDVKMKEKGDIPEGYSVSREKKERFSLILESASTNQTSMYLCASHRGSTNEKLFFGSGTQLSVL.